This T cell receptor (beta chain) came from a study of cytomegalovirus exposure and HLA in healthy donors. Study-wide results and limits: Among TCR beta chains, those listed as cytomegalovirus-associated numbered some 170. Analyses of presence/absence relied on an assumption of roughly uniform sequencing depth across donors. Per a later analysis, roughly 17,000 TCR beta sequences showed association with HLA alleles at 0.05 false discovery rate. Rarity characterized most TCR sequences, yet some public TCRs appeared in many donors.

13 Jbeta primers and 60 Vbeta primers were used for the PCR. Profiled with immunoSEQ multiplex PCR; TCRdb holds only in-frame clones, not every one. The sample records approximately 100,000 clones, 78% being singletons. Points on this clone: Its antigen is undetermined.

CDR3 length: 15 amino acids. The junction had 13 bases not matched to a gene; V was cut back by 4 bases and J by 6 bases. Germline loops: CDR1 SGHNT, CDR2 YYREEE (reference sequence). This clonotype was sampled from a woman in her forties in good health and CMV-seropositive. Material for sequencing was PBMCs. The V and J genes are TRBV5-4 and TRBJ2-7; 7 bases are shared with TRBD2. CDR3 protein: CASSTSTGGICEQYF. DNA of the CDR3: TGTGCCAGCAGCACGTCCACCGGGGGGATTTGCGAGCAGTACTTC.